What follows are 28 T cell receptor beta chains derived from one specimen sequenced in a study of blood T cell repertoires in COVID-19. Clones were sequenced by immunoSEQ multiplex PCR, and TCRdb holds only the in-frame ones, with some missing. The sample consists of about 210,000 clones, more than 70% of them appearing once. Sequencing used PBMCs or T cells enriched from blood (not recorded which). These receptors were collected from a woman between 18 and 30 years old who had recovered from COVID-19.

Here the CDR3 reads CASSDSGIANQPQHF. The CDR3 DNA follows: TGTGCCAGCAGTGATTCAGGGATTGCCAATCAGCCCCAGCATTTT. The chain combines TRBV2 with TRBJ1-5; TRBD1 might be the D (5 bases). Trimming left V 3 bases short and J 3 bases short, with 12 bases between. CDR1 SNHLY and CDR2 FYNNEI come from the germline V gene. CDR3 size: 15 residues.

The rearrangement links TRBV30 to TRBJ1-4, with 7 bases matching TRBD1. CDR3 length equals 13 residues. The J segment lost 0 bases and the V segment lost 7 bases, leaving 2 bases of the junction unmatched. The germline CDR1 and CDR2 sequences are GTSNPN and SVGIG (reference sequence). CDR3 amino acids: CAYTGATNEKLFF. The CDR3 nucleotides read TGTGCCTACACAGGGGCAACTAATGAAAAACTGTTTTTT.

This chain connects TRBV28 to TRBJ1-5, with D tentatively TRBD1 (5 bases). CDR3 size: 12 residues. Per germline, CDR1 MDHEN and CDR2 SYDVKM. Trimming stripped 6 bases from V and 4 bases from J, with 7 bases between. The CDR3 here is CASRQANQPQHF. In nucleotides, the CDR3 is TGTGCCAGCAGACAGGCGAATCAGCCCCAGCATTTT.

The chain combines TRBV6-5 with TRBJ2-5; 7 nucleotides align to TRBD1. Germline V gene lookup returns CDR1 MNHEY and CDR2 SVGAGI. The CDR3 spans 15 residues. V lost 5 bases and J lost 0; bases outside the gene matches: 6. The CDR3 here is CASSPTGTDQETQYF. CDR3 bases: TGTGCCAGCAGTCCCACCGGGACAGACCAAGAGACCCAGTACTTC.

This clone has a handful of counts. The chain joins TRBV7-9 to TRBJ2-7; possibly TRBD2 for D (5 bases). V shed 6 bases and J shed 1 base, with 10 bases lying between them. Looked up from germline, CDR1 is SEHNR and CDR2 is FQNEAQ (reference sequence). The CDR3 contains 13 residues. DNA of the CDR3: TGTGCCAGCAGACGGACTGGATCCTACGAGCAGTACTTC. It translates to CASRRTGSYEQYF.

The chain employs TRBV12-3 or TRBV12-4 and TRBJ1-1; a possible D gene is TRBD1 (6 bases). Trimming shortened V by 7 bases and J by 5 bases, and 14 bases separated the two germline ends. The CDR3 totals 13 residues. The CDR3 DNA follows: TGTGCCAGCACCCCGGGGGGCGGAACTGAAGCTTTCTTT. It codes for CASTPGGGTEAFF.

This clone was picked up one time. The chain recombines TRBV27 with TRBJ2-2; 9 bases line up with TRBD2. Germline V lookup: CDR1 MNHEY, CDR2 SMNVEV (reference sequence). Unmatched junction bases numbered 6, after V lost 7 bases and J lost 0 bases. This CDR3 is 16 amino acids long. The CDR3, as DNA: TGTGCCAGCACCCCAAGCGGGGGGCCGAACACCGGGGAGCTGTTTTTT. Protein: CASTPSGGPNTGELFF.

This chain links TRBV19 with TRBJ1-4, with 8 nucleotides matching TRBD1. Trimming at V came to 11 bases and at J to 8 bases, leaving 10 bases not matched to a gene. This CDR3 contains 13 residues. In germline, CDR1 is LNHDA, CDR2 SQIVND (reference sequence). The CDR3 sequence is CAGLDREREKLFF. DNA of the CDR3: TGTGCCGGCCTGGACAGGGAAAGAGAAAAACTGTTTTTT.

This clone occurred once. This sequence joins TRBV3-1 (or the pseudogene TRBV3-2) and TRBJ1-5; TRBD1 agrees at 10 bases. V gave up 3 bases and J gave up 7 bases; unmatched junction bases: 3. Germline assignment: CDR1 LGHDT and CDR2 YNNKEL (reference sequence). CDR3 size: 14 residues. The CDR3 nucleotides read TGTGCCAGCAGCCAGGGGACAGGGGAACAGCCCCAGCATTTT. Its translation is CASSQGTGEQPQHF.

The J gene is TRBJ1-3, the V gene TRBV30, with TRBD1 matching over 7 bases. The CDR3 spans 16 residues. V shed 2 bases, J shed 0 bases, and the junction held 7 bases outside the gene matches. Germline V gene lookup returns CDR1 GTSNPN and CDR2 SVGIG (reference sequence). The CDR3 loop reads CAWSPWDSNSGNTIYF. The CDR3 nucleotides read TGTGCCTGGAGTCCATGGGACAGTAACTCTGGAAACACCATATATTTT.

The rearrangement links TRBV25-1 to TRBJ2-5; 8 bases fit TRBD1. This CDR3 is 16 amino acids long. In germline, CDR1 is MGHDK, CDR2 SYGVNS. J lost 2 bases, V lost 2 bases, and 7 bases had no gene match. Written as DNA, the CDR3 is TGTGCCAGCAGTGAACGCAGGGGGCTAAGTCAAGAGACCCAGTACTTC. Amino acid sequence: CASSERRGLSQETQYF.

This clone appeared once. This rearrangement joins TRBV30 to TRBJ1-3; 7 bases match TRBD1. The V segment lost 6 bases and the J segment 5 bases; nucleotides outside the gene matches: 10. CDR3 length equals 14 residues. Germline V gene data show CDR1 as GTSNPN and CDR2 as SVGIG (reference sequence). In DNA form, the CDR3 reads TGTGCCTGCAGACAGGGAAACGAACGAAACACCATATATTTT. This encodes CACRQGNERNTIYF.

The V gene is TRBV15, the J gene TRBJ1-6, with no clear D. Deletions cut 0 bases from V and 0 bases from J, with 9 bases between. Germline assignment: CDR1 LNHNV and CDR2 YYDKDF (reference sequence). The CDR3 covers 17 residues. The CDR3 spells CATSRDRASSYNSPLHF. As DNA, the CDR3 is TGTGCCACCAGCAGAGATCGTGCCAGCTCCTATAATTCACCCCTCCACTTT.

This chain connects TRBV11-2 to TRBJ1-2, with D possibly TRBD1 on 5 matching bases. CDR3 length: 15 residues. V was cut by 4 bases and J by 7 bases, with 19 bases left in between. Germline CDR1 and CDR2: SGHAT and FQNNGV. The CDR3 is CASSSTKGRGGGYTF. The CDR3 DNA reads as TGTGCCAGCAGCTCAACCAAAGGCCGGGGGGGTGGCTACACCTTC.

The chain joins TRBV7-9 to TRBJ1-1, with 10 bases aligning to TRBD1. V lost 5 bases and J lost 2; bases outside the gene matches: 5. Looked up from germline, CDR1 is SEHNR and CDR2 is FQNEAQ (reference sequence). The CDR3 loop spans 15 amino acids. CDR3 residues: CASSETGGINTEAFF. In DNA form, the CDR3 reads TGTGCCAGCAGCGAGACAGGGGGCATCAACACTGAAGCTTTCTTT.

The rearrangement joins TRBV18 to TRBJ2-1; D is undetermined. The V end was cut by 5 bases, the J end by 4 bases, with 6 bases between. CDR3 length equals 12 residues. Per germline, CDR1 KGHSH and CDR2 LQKENI. CDR3 amino acids: CASSETYNEQFF. Here the CDR3 DNA reads TGTGCCAGCTCAGAAACATACAATGAGCAGTTCTTC. The complete variable domain, with remaining parts taken from reference TRBV18 and TRBJ2-1, reads NAGVMQNPRHLVRRRGQEARLRCSPMKGHSHVYWYRQLPEEGLKFMVYLQKENIIDESGMPKERFSAEFPKEGPSILRIQQVVRGDSAAYFCASSETYNEQFFGPGTRLTVL.

This clone came up a few times. The V gene is TRBV7-9, the J gene TRBJ2-7; tentative D call: TRBD1 (6 bases). V lost 5 bases and J 6 bases, leaving 14 bases between the germline ends. CDR1 and CDR2 (germline): SEHNR, FQNEAQ (reference sequence). The CDR3 loop spans 13 amino acids. CDR3 sequence reads: CASSLNREGEQYF. The CDR3 DNA sequence: TGTGCCAGCAGCCTCAACAGGGAAGGCGAGCAGTACTTC.

J is TRBJ1-1 and V is TRBV29-1, with 7 nucleotides matching TRBD1. Germline CDR1 reads SQVTM; CDR2 reads ANQGSEA. The CDR3 totals 16 residues. The ends lost 6 bases at V and 3 bases at J; junction bases unmatched: 16. Here the CDR3 reads CSVAPVYRQGHTEAFF. The DNA for the CDR3 is TGCAGCGTAGCTCCAGTTTATAGACAGGGACACACTGAAGCTTTCTTT.

The rearrangement uses TRBV3-1 (or the pseudogene TRBV3-2) and TRBJ2-1, with 11 nucleotides matching TRBD2. The CDR3 consists of 16 residues. After removal of 1 base from V and 5 bases from J, the junction contained 4 bases not matched to a gene. CDR1 LGHDT and CDR2 YNNKEL come from the germline V gene (reference sequence). The CDR3 reads CASSQVHSGGDNEQFF. The CDR3 region has the DNA TGTGCCAGCAGCCAAGTGCATAGCGGGGGGGACAATGAGCAGTTCTTC.

The chain combines TRBV27 with TRBJ2-1; tentatively, D is TRBD2 (6 bases). This CDR3 is built from 13 residues. Germline assignment: CDR1 MNHEY and CDR2 SMNVEV (reference sequence). V was pared by 6 bases and J by 9 bases, with 15 bases between. CDR3 bases: TGTGCCAGCAGCCTGGGACGGAGGGGTGAGCAGTTCTTC. It translates to CASSLGRRGEQFF.

For this clone: Other DNA sequences in this specimen translate into the identical CDR3. V and J are TRBV30 and TRBJ1-1; TRBD1 might be the D (5 bases). V was trimmed by 0 bases and J by 2 bases, leaving 7 bases between them. There are 13 residues in the CDR3. Germline CDR1 and CDR2: GTSNPN and SVGIG (reference sequence). The CDR3 spells CAWSVQGNTEAFF. The CDR3 nucleotides read TGTGCCTGGAGTGTTCAGGGAAACACTGAAGCTTTCTTT.

Concerning this clone itself: Other DNA sequences within the sample encode an identical CDR3. This chain uses TRBV29-1 with TRBJ1-1; 8 bases are a match to TRBD1. This CDR3 has 13 residues. Germline trimming cut 4 bases from V and 2 bases from J; bases unmatched to any gene: 3. Germline assignment: CDR1 SQVTM and CDR2 ANQGSEA. CDR3 nucleotides: TGCAGCGTTGCTCAGGGGGCAAACACTGAAGCTTTCTTT. Protein: CSVAQGANTEAFF.

The chain recombines TRBV28 with TRBJ1-6; D ambiguous. Germline assignment: CDR1 MDHEN and CDR2 SYDVKM. Trimming pared 1 base from V and 6 bases from J, leaving 13 bases between. The CDR3 is made up of 16 amino acids. The CDR3 protein is CASSLLSVGGNSPLHF. CDR3 DNA sequence: TGTGCCAGCAGTTTATTGAGCGTCGGAGGTAATTCACCCCTCCACTTT. Drawing the rest from reference TRBV28 and TRBJ1-6, the complete variable domain is DVKVTQSSRYLVKRTGEKVFLECVQDMDHENMFWYRQDPGLGLRLIYFSYDVKMKEKGDIPEGYSVSREKKERFSLILESASTNQTSMYLCASSLLSVGGNSPLHFGNGTRLTVT.

This clone showed up just a few times. The rearrangement joins TRBV4-1 to TRBJ2-1; D might be TRBD2 (5 bases). Germline-derived CDR1 and CDR2 are MGHRA and YSYEKL. The V and J ends lost 0 bases and 6 bases respectively, with 18 bases between them. CDR3 length equals 17 residues. The CDR3, as DNA: TGCGCCAGCAGCCAAGATCGAGAGGGAGCCGGCGGCAATGAGCAGTTCTTC. Residues: CASSQDREGAGGNEQFF.

J is TRBJ2-2 and V is TRBV7-9; 9 nucleotides match TRBD1. The CDR3 spans 13 residues. In germline, CDR1 is SEHNR, CDR2 FQNEAQ (reference sequence). V dropped 5 bases and J dropped 5; count of bases not matched to a gene: 0. CDR3 protein: CASSGTGTGELFF. DNA of the CDR3: TGTGCCAGCAGCGGGACAGGGACCGGGGAGCTGTTTTTT.

The chain links TRBV30 to TRBJ2-3; the D is unclear. The CDR3 is made up of 13 amino acids. Germline lookup yields CDR1 GTSNPN and CDR2 SVGIG (reference sequence). V was clipped by 0 bases and J by 1 base, with 5 bases between them. The CDR3 protein is CAWSVPGTDTQYF. The CDR3 region has the DNA TGTGCCTGGAGTGTACCAGGCACAGATACGCAGTATTTT.

This sequence joins TRBV30 and TRBJ1-6, with TRBD1 as a possible D gene (6 bases). V was trimmed by 1 base and J by 5 bases, leaving 12 bases between them. This CDR3 region has 15 residues. Germline V gene sequence: CDR1 GTSNPN, CDR2 SVGIG (reference sequence). The CDR3 here is CAWSGMSGDNSPLHF. CDR3 nucleotides: TGTGCCTGGAGTGGAATGTCAGGGGATAATTCACCCCTCCACTTT.

The chain's CDR3 is CASDRGLTYEQYF. In nucleotides, the CDR3 is TGTGCCAGCGATAGGGGGCTTACCTACGAGCAGTACTTC. The J gene is TRBJ2-7, the V gene TRBV6-5; 7 nucleotides agree with TRBD1. With 8 bases clipped from V and 2 bases from J, the junction kept 6 bases outside the gene matches. Germline CDR1 is MNHEY and CDR2 is SVGAGI. CDR3 length: 13 residues.